These 28 T cell receptor beta chains were all obtained from the same sample, sequenced in a study of technical replicates of blood from four donors. Using immunoSEQ multiplex PCR, the repertoire was profiled, and TCRdb retains in-frame clones only, with some absent. The sample has some 60,000 clones, 91% seen once; the top ten hold approximately 3.6%. Sequences were obtained from PBMCs. These receptors were obtained from a human donor in good health. Some clones in this sample may be carry-over from other donors' samples.

The chain is built from TRBV2 and TRBJ2-7; weak D call: TRBD2 (6 bases). The CDR3 has 15 amino acids. V was clipped by 3 bases and J by 3 bases, with 15 bases between them. Germline V gene data show CDR1 as SNHLY and CDR2 as FYNNEI. The CDR3 region is CASSEGGIRIYEQYF. The CDR3 region has the DNA TGTGCCAGCAGTGAGGGGGGAATAAGGATCTACGAGCAGTACTTC. The full variable domain, its missing parts supplied by reference TRBV2 and TRBJ2-7, is EPEVTQTPSHQVTQMGQEVILRCVPISNHLYFYWYRQILGQKVEFLVSFYNNEISEKSEIFDDQFSVERPDGSNFTLKIRSTKLEDSAMYFCASSEGGIRIYEQYFGPGTRLTVT.

This clone came up once. The V call is TRBV30, the J call TRBJ2-7, with 10 nucleotides matching TRBD2. The CDR3 is made up of 18 amino acids. Looked up from germline, CDR1 is GTSNPN and CDR2 is SVGIG (reference sequence). Trimming took 3 bases from V and 3 from J; bases not matched to a gene: 17. The chain's CDR3 is CAWRSNVPSGRGFYEQYF. DNA for the CDR3: TGTGCCTGGAGAAGCAATGTTCCCAGCGGGAGGGGATTCTACGAGCAGTACTTC.

The chain combines TRBV25-1 with TRBJ2-7; D perhaps matches TRBD1 (6 bases). The CDR3 is made up of 12 amino acids. Germline loops: CDR1 MGHDK, CDR2 SYGVNS. V was shortened by 10 bases and J by 2 bases, with 12 bases between the two germline ends. CDR3 DNA sequence: TGTGCCACTACCGGGACAACCTACGAGCAGTACTTC. Translated, it gives CATTGTTYEQYF.

This chain joins TRBV7-9 and TRBJ2-2, with D maybe TRBD1 (5 bases). Trimming pared 3 bases from V and 6 bases from J, leaving 11 bases between. CDR1 is SEHNR and CDR2 is FQNEAQ in the germline V gene (reference sequence). The CDR3 extends over 14 amino acids. This CDR3 reads CASSLGPHAGELFF. CDR3 nucleotide sequence: TGTGCCAGCAGCTTGGGGCCCCATGCCGGGGAGCTGTTTTTT.

This sequence joins TRBV6-5 and TRBJ2-1; TRBD2 might be the D (5 bases). CDR1 MNHEY and CDR2 SVGAGI come from the germline V gene. V was clipped by 5 bases and J by 15 bases, with 17 bases between them. CDR3 length: 12 residues. The CDR3 protein is CASSTSTRVPFF. CDR3 sequence (DNA): TGTGCCAGCAGTACATCTACTAGGGTCCCGTTCTTC.

The chain uses TRBV6-6 and TRBJ2-5, with 10 bases identical to TRBD2. The J call is doubtful: the DNA matches TRBJ2-7 better. Germline-derived CDR1 and CDR2 are MNHNY and SVGAGI (reference sequence). The CDR3 consists of 15 residues. CDR3 loop: CASRNPRTSGYEQYF. The CDR3 region has the DNA TGTGCCAGCAGAAACCCCAGGACTAGCGGCTACGAGCAGTACTTC.

This clone was detected only once. J is TRBJ1-1 and V is TRBV4-2; D not certain. With 0 bases removed from V and 7 bases from J, the gap between germline ends came to 9 bases. Looked up from germline, CDR1 is LGHNA and CDR2 is YNFKEQ. This CDR3 comprises 13 residues. The CDR3 spells CASSQDGGNEAFF. The CDR3 DNA reads TGTGCCAGCAGCCAAGATGGAGGCAATGAAGCTTTCTTT.

J is TRBJ2-6 and V is TRBV7-2; D not resolved. The CDR3 has 16 amino acids. Germline V CDR1 and CDR2: SGHTA, FQGNSA. With 2 bases removed from V and 0 bases from J, the gap between germline ends came to 8 bases. The CDR3 nucleotides are TGTGCCAGCAGCTTAAGCGCCTTCTCTGGGGCCAACGTCCTGACTTTC. Translated, it gives CASSLSAFSGANVLTF.

V gene TRBV9 combines with J gene TRBJ2-1; 7 positions match TRBD1. Germline V gene sequence: CDR1 SGDLS, CDR2 YYNGEE. There are 14 residues in the CDR3. The trim removed 3 bases at V and 5 bases at J, leaving 5 bases unmatched. The CDR3 loop reads CASSERTGNNEQFF. The CDR3 DNA is TGTGCCAGCAGCGAACGGACAGGCAACAATGAGCAGTTCTTC.

The chain combines TRBV29-1 with TRBJ2-3, with 8 bases that match TRBD2. Trimming at V came to 4 bases and at J to 3 bases, leaving 9 bases not matched to a gene. The CDR3 consists of 15 residues. Germline CDR1 SQVTM, CDR2 ANQGSEA. The CDR3, as DNA: TGCAGCGTTGGATTTAGCGGGATCAGTACAGATACGCAGTATTTT. Amino acid sequence: CSVGFSGISTDTQYF.

The rearrangement uses TRBV5-1 and TRBJ2-5; tentatively, D is TRBD2 (6 bases). V lost 6 bases, J lost 5 bases, and 17 bases lay in between. Germline loops: CDR1 SGHRS, CDR2 YFSETQ. The CDR3 consists of 14 residues. In nucleotides, the CDR3 is TGCGCCAGCACATTAGGGACTGGAGGGGAGACCCAGTACTTC. Its translation is CASTLGTGGETQYF. The complete variable domain, with remaining parts taken from reference TRBV5-1 and TRBJ2-5, reads KAGVTQTPRYLIKTRGQQVTLSCSPISGHRSVSWYQQTPGQGLQFLFEYFSETQRNKGNFPGRFSGRQFSNSRSEMNVSTLELGDSALYLCASTLGTGGETQYFGPGTRLLVL.

The chain joins TRBV5-8 to TRBJ2-2, with a possible D match to TRBD1 (5 bases). V was shortened by 0 bases and J by 0 bases, with 9 bases between the two germline ends. The CDR3 has 16 amino acids. Per the germline V gene, CDR1 is SGHTS and CDR2 is YDEGEE. Here the CDR3 reads CASSLEGRANTGELFF. The CDR3 DNA reads as TGTGCCAGCAGCTTGGAAGGCAGGGCGAACACCGGGGAGCTGTTTTTT.

The gene calls are TRBV7-2 and TRBJ2-1; 9 nucleotides align to TRBD2. Trimming cost V 2 bases and J 7 bases; bases outside gene matches: 6. CDR1 is SGHTA, CDR2 FQGNSA, per germline. The CDR3 contains 15 residues. Here the CDR3 reads CASSLSSGLANEQFF. CDR3 DNA sequence: TGTGCCAGCAGCTTAAGTTCGGGACTAGCAAATGAGCAGTTCTTC.

This sequence joins TRBV4-1 and TRBJ2-5, with 9 bases identical to TRBD1. From germline, CDR1 is MGHRA and CDR2 YSYEKL. Trimming took 0 bases from V and 2 from J; bases not matched to a gene: 1. The CDR3 consists of 15 residues. CDR3 residues: CASSQEGTGQETQYF. CDR3 coding DNA: TGCGCCAGCAGCCAAGAGGGGACAGGGCAAGAGACCCAGTACTTC.

This sequence joins TRBV14 and TRBJ1-6, with D hard to call. Germline CDR1 is SGHDN and CDR2 is FVKESK. V lost 4 bases, J lost 9 bases, and 13 bases lay in between. The CDR3 runs to 14 residues. The CDR3 spells CASSPYGEPSPLHF. The DNA of the CDR3 is TGTGCCAGCAGCCCTTACGGGGAACCTTCACCCCTCCACTTT. Full variable domain (remainder filled in from reference TRBV14 and TRBJ1-6): EAGVTQFPSHSVIEKGQTVTLRCDPISGHDNLYWYRRVMGKEIKFLLHFVKESKQDESGMPNNRFLAERTGGTYSTLKVQPAELEDSGVYFCASSPYGEPSPLHFGNGTRLTVT.

The CDR3 DNA sequence: TGTGCCAGCAGCTTAGATGTCCCCAGACTAGCGGGGGACTACAATGAGCAGTTCTTC. Its protein is CASSLDVPRLAGDYNEQFF. V is TRBV11-2 and J is TRBJ2-1; 12 bases match TRBD2. Losses at the gene ends were 0 bases for V and 3 bases for J; bases not matched to a gene: 9. This CDR3 spans 19 amino acids. CDR1 and CDR2 from the germline V gene are SGHAT and FQNNGV.

Notes on this clone: This sample includes further DNA sequences coding for the same CDR3. CDR3 loop: CASSPGTHYGYTF. CDR3 in DNA: TGTGCCAGCAGTCCCGGGACTCACTATGGCTACACCTTC. The chain recombines TRBV6-5 with TRBJ1-2; D might be TRBD1 (5 bases). The CDR3 runs to 13 residues. Germline CDR1 and CDR2: MNHEY and SVGAGI. V was pared by 5 bases and J by 3 bases, with 10 bases between.

This chain joins TRBV5-6 and TRBJ2-2, with 7 positions matching TRBD2. Trimming at V came to 4 bases and at J to 7 bases, leaving 10 bases not matched to a gene. The length of the CDR3 is 15 residues. CDR1 is SGHDT and CDR2 is YYEEEE in the germline V gene. The CDR3 nucleotides are TGTGCCAGCAGCCGGGGAGGGCCACCTCTCGGGGAGCTGTTTTTT. This gives the protein CASSRGGPPLGELFF.

This sequence joins TRBV7-2 and TRBJ2-4; D is perhaps TRBD2 (6 bases). Germline CDR1 SGHTA, CDR2 FQGNSA. Trimming removed 5 bases at V and 9 bases at J, with 14 bases between. CDR3 length equals 13 residues. The CDR3 DNA reads as TGTGCCAGCAGCCGCGGGGAATTCGGCATTCAGTACTTC. It specifies CASSRGEFGIQYF.

This chain joins TRBV30 and TRBJ2-7; 8 positions agree with TRBD1. The CDR3 is 15 residues long. The V gene end was trimmed by 4 bases and the J gene end by 4 bases; junction bases not matched to a gene: 12. From germline, CDR1 is GTSNPN and CDR2 SVGIG (reference sequence). For the CDR3, the DNA is TGTGCCTGGAACAGCCGGGACAGGAGATATTACGAGCAGTACTTC. Its translation is CAWNSRDRRYYEQYF.

This rearrangement joins TRBV6-6 to TRBJ1-1; D uncertain. Germline V CDR1 and CDR2: MNHNY, SVGAGI (reference sequence). Between the trimmed V and J ends, which lost 2 bases and 2 bases, there was a span of 9 bases. There are 14 residues in the CDR3. CDR3 nucleotide sequence: TGTGCCAGCAGTTACACTGCGGTAAACACTGAAGCTTTCTTT. This gives the protein CASSYTAVNTEAFF.

The chain has TRBV14 and TRBJ2-5, with 11 bases identical to TRBD2. With V trimmed by 1 base and J by 5 bases, 3 bases remained unmatched. From germline, CDR1 is SGHDN and CDR2 FVKESK. CDR3 length: 15 amino acids. As DNA, the CDR3 is TGTGCCAGCAGCCAAGGACTAGCGGGAAGGGAGACCCAGTACTTC. Residues: CASSQGLAGRETQYF.

The chain has TRBV27 and TRBJ2-7; TRBD2 agrees at 7 bases. CDR3 length equals 15 residues. With V trimmed by 2 bases and J by 0 bases, 4 bases remained unmatched. Germline V gene data show CDR1 as MNHEY and CDR2 as SMNVEV (reference sequence). The CDR3 here is CASSLRREPSYEQYF. DNA of the CDR3: TGTGCCAGCAGTTTACGGCGGGAGCCCTCCTACGAGCAGTACTTC.

The chain joins TRBV19 to TRBJ1-1; D ambiguous. The CDR3 contains 12 residues. Trimming cost V 9 bases and J 4 bases, with 12 bases left between them. In germline, CDR1 is LNHDA, CDR2 SQIVND (reference sequence). The CDR3 DNA reads TGTGCCAGACTGGGCGTGGTCACTGAAGCTTTCTTT. Protein sequence: CARLGVVTEAFF.

The chain couples TRBV14 to TRBJ2-3, with 8 positions matching TRBD1. Germline CDR1 SGHDN, CDR2 FVKESK. V was clipped by 0 bases and J by 6 bases; unmatched bases: 11. The CDR3 is made up of 17 amino acids. Here the CDR3 DNA reads TGTGCCAGCAGCCAAGAACTTCGGACAGGGTGGGTTGATACGCAGTATTTT. Amino acids: CASSQELRTGWVDTQYF.

V gene TRBV11-2 combines with J gene TRBJ2-1; 10 positions match TRBD2. This CDR3 has 14 residues. Germline CDR1 SGHAT, CDR2 FQNNGV. The V segment lost 2 bases and the J segment 10 bases; nucleotides outside the gene matches: 5. CDR3 nucleotides: TGTGCCAGCAGCTTATACGAGGGACTAGCGGAGCAGTTCTTC. Residues: CASSLYEGLAEQFF.

The chain uses TRBV4-1 and TRBJ1-4; maybe TRBD1 (6 bases). Germline lookup yields CDR1 MGHRA and CDR2 YSYEKL. The CDR3 contains 14 residues. V was pared by 4 bases and J by 5 bases, with 11 bases between. The CDR3 spells CASSPDRVNEKLFF. In DNA, the CDR3 is TGCGCCAGCAGCCCGGACAGAGTGAATGAAAAACTGTTTTTT.

J is TRBJ2-3 and V is TRBV18; unclear D gene. The V end lost 5 bases, the J end lost 6 bases, and 6 bases lay between the germline ends. The CDR3 is made up of 11 amino acids. Germline CDR1 KGHSH, CDR2 LQKENI. The CDR3 is CASSDIDTQYF. CDR3 DNA sequence: TGTGCCAGCTCAGACATTGATACGCAGTATTTT.